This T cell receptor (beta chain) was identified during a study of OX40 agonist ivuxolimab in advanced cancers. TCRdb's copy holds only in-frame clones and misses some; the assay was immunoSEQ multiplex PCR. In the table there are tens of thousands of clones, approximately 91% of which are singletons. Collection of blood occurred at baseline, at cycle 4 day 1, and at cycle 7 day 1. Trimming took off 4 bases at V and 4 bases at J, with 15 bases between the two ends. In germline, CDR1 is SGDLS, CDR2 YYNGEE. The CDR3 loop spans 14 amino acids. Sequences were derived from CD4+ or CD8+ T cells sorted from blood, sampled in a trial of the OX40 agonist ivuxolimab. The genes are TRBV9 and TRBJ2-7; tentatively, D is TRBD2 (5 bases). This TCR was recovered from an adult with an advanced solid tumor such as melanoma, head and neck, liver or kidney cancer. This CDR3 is CASSQWELGYEQYF. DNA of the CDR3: TGTGCCAGCAGCCAATGGGAGCTTGGGTACGAGCAGTACTTC.